Following are 14 T cell receptor beta chains from one sample sequenced in a study of T-cell reconstitution after alpha-beta-depleted transplantation in children. It was with unique molecular identifiers that the TCRbeta library was prepared. TCRdb recomputed calls from the PCR reads with MiXCR, one row per CDR3 protein. The repertoire holds around 490,000 distinct CDR3 sequences, with roughly an eighth as singletons. Sequenced here: PBMCs, mostly from graft donor cells, sampled 180 days after TCRalphabeta/CD19-depleted stem cell transplant. Receptors originate from a female patient aged 2-9 years who had a stem cell transplant for aplastic anemia, so the T cells may come from the graft donor.

The CDR3, as DNA: TGCAGTGCTAGAGGGCTACTCTCTCAAGAGACCCAGTACTTC. Translation gives CSARGLLSQETQYF. The chain links TRBV20-1 to TRBJ2-5; D gene uncertain. Germline CDR1 and CDR2: DFQATT and SNEGSKA (reference sequence). The CDR3 consists of 14 residues. The V and J ends lost 1 base and 2 bases respectively, with 11 bases between them.

This clonotype was seen many times. This rearrangement joins TRBV5-6 to TRBJ1-2; tentatively, D is TRBD1 (6 bases). The length of the CDR3 is 15 residues. Trimming took 2 bases from V and 0 from J, leaving 11 bases between them. From germline, CDR1 is SGHDT and CDR2 YYEEEE. CDR3 amino acids: CASSFVRGSNYGYTF. In DNA form, the CDR3 reads TGTGCCAGCAGCTTCGTAAGGGGGTCTAACTATGGCTACACCTTC.

This clonotype was observed at least ten times. The J gene is TRBJ2-1, the V gene TRBV27; 8 positions agree with TRBD2. This CDR3 is built from 14 residues. Germline V gene lookup returns CDR1 MNHEY and CDR2 SMNVEV (reference sequence). The V and J ends lost 6 bases and 0 bases, in that order; junction bases with no gene match: 1. Written as DNA, the CDR3 is TGTGCCAGCAGAAGCGGGAGCTCCTACAATGAGCAGTTCTTC. Amino acid sequence: CASRSGSSYNEQFF.

This clonotype showed up just a few times. The chain combines TRBV6-5 with TRBJ2-1; TRBD2 matches 10 bases. CDR1 and CDR2 from the germline V gene are MNHEY and SVGAGI. With V trimmed by 4 bases and J by 9 bases, 6 bases remained unmatched. The CDR3 is 14 amino acids. In DNA, the CDR3 is TGTGCCAGCAGTTCCGTGACTAGCGGGCGTGAGCAGTTCTTC. Translated, it gives CASSSVTSGREQFF.

This clonotype showed up just a few times. The chain has TRBV27 and TRBJ2-1; 8 bases map to TRBD1. V dropped 5 bases and J dropped 3; count of bases not matched to a gene: 9. This CDR3 is built from 16 residues. Germline V gene sequence: CDR1 MNHEY, CDR2 SMNVEV (reference sequence). For the CDR3, the DNA is TGTGCCAGCAGTGGGCAGGGGGCCTCCTTCTACAATGAGCAGTTCTTC. Protein: CASSGQGASFYNEQFF.

The chain recombines TRBV7-3 with TRBJ1-1; D call uncertain. The length of the CDR3 is 15 residues. Trimming pared 6 bases from V and 6 bases from J, leaving 20 bases between. Germline V gene lookup returns CDR1 SGHTA and CDR2 FQGTGA. In nucleotides, the CDR3 is TGTGCCAGCAGGTCGACCTTCAAGGAGGACTCTGAAGCTTTCTTT. It is translated as CASRSTFKEDSEAFF.

Ten or more counts support this clonotype. The rearrangement uses TRBV12-3 or TRBV12-4 and TRBJ2-7; TRBD1 or TRBD2 may be the D gene (5 bases each). Trimming removed 2 bases at V and 7 bases at J, with 9 bases between. This CDR3 has 12 residues. CDR3 sequence (DNA): TGTGCCAGCAGTTTACAGGGCGGGGAGCAGTACGTC. Protein: CASSLQGGEQYV.

This clonotype was seen more than once but under ten times. This chain connects TRBV7-8 to TRBJ2-2; D remains unclear. The germline CDR1 and CDR2 sequences are SGHVS and FQNEAQ. This CDR3 has 13 residues. Trimming cost V 1 base and J 5 bases, with 5 bases left between them. This chain's CDR3 is CASSLGKTGELFF. DNA of the CDR3: TGTGCCAGCAGCTTAGGGAAAACCGGGGAGCTGTTTTTT.

The chain carries TRBV20-1 and TRBJ1-2; TRBD1 matches 10 bases. The CDR3 covers 13 residues. J gave up 6 bases and V 6 bases, and 7 bases lay outside the gene matches. Germline V gene lookup returns CDR1 DFQATT and CDR2 SNEGSKA (reference sequence). For the CDR3, the DNA is TGCAGTGCGCGGGACAGGGGAGGGAATGGCTACACCTTC. Amino acid sequence: CSARDRGGNGYTF.

Written as DNA, the CDR3 is TGTGCCAGCAGCCCGAACCGGGGGACCTACACAGATACGCAGTATTTT. This gives the protein CASSPNRGTYTDTQYF. V is TRBV9 and J is TRBJ2-3; TRBD2 might be the D (6 bases). There are 16 residues in the CDR3. Trimming pared 4 bases from V and 2 bases from J, leaving 17 bases between. CDR1 is SGDLS, CDR2 YYNGEE, per germline.

This chain uses TRBV5-1 with TRBJ2-5; 9 bases fit TRBD1. From germline, CDR1 is SGHRS and CDR2 YFSETQ. The CDR3 spans 17 residues. V was pared by 0 bases and J by 3 bases, with 9 bases of the junction left unmatched. CDR3 nucleotide sequence: TGCGCCAGCAGCTTGGTTCCGGGACAGGGACTGAAAGAGACCCAGTACTTC. Its translation: CASSLVPGQGLKETQYF.

The chain joins TRBV7-9 to TRBJ2-3; possibly TRBD1 or TRBD2 for D (5 bases each). Germline CDR1 reads SEHNR; CDR2 reads FQNEAQ (reference sequence). The CDR3 runs 16 residues. Trimming shortened V by 5 bases and J by 2 bases, and 17 bases separated the two germline ends. CDR3 loop: CASSLLGGGTTDTQYF. CDR3 DNA: TGTGCCAGCAGCCTACTCGGCGGTGGGACCACAGATACGCAGTATTTT.

The chain employs TRBV19 and TRBJ2-2; TRBD1 agrees at 9 bases. The CDR3 totals 14 residues. The germline CDR1 and CDR2 sequences are LNHDA and SQIVND (reference sequence). V shed 5 bases and J 7 bases; nucleotides not matched to a gene: 5. The CDR3 DNA follows: TGTGCCAGTAGTGAACAGGGGGCCGGCGGGGAGCTGTTTTTT. This encodes CASSEQGAGGELFF.

This clonotype has ten or more counts. The chain employs TRBV5-1 and TRBJ2-1; D gene ambiguous. V lost 0 bases and J 7 bases, leaving 8 bases between the germline ends. Germline lookup yields CDR1 SGHRS and CDR2 YFSETQ. This CDR3 contains 13 residues. CDR3 region: CASSLVTNNEQFF. Written as DNA, the CDR3 is TGCGCCAGCAGCTTGGTAACTAATAATGAGCAGTTCTTC.